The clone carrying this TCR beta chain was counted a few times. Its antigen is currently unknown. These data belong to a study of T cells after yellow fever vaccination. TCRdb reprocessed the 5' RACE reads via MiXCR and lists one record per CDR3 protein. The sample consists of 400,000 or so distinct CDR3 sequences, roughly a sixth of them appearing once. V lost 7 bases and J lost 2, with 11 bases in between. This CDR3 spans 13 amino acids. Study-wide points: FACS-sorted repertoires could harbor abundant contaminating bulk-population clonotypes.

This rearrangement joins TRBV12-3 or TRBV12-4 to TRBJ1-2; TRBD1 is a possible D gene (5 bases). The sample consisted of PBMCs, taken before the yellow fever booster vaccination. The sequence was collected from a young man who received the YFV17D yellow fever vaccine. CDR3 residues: CASTPGGNYGYTF. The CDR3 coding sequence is TGTGCCAGCACTCCGGGGGGGAACTATGGCTACACCTTC.